A selection of T cell receptor beta chains follows, all from one sample in a study of T cell responses to AZD1222 COVID-19 vaccine. Assay used: immunoSEQ multiplex PCR; TCRdb lists only in-frame clones, some missing. Of about 140,000 clones listed, 70% to 90% are singletons. The source material was peripheral blood, sampled on day 0 of AZD1222 vaccination. These receptors came from an adult in good health. Both conserved end residues are part of each CDR3. The D gene is left open where the match is weak. Clone size is not always given. Where it is, it says once, few, many or a class for expanded clones.

cdr3_nt cdr3_aa j_call v_call clone_size d_call
TGTGCCAGCCGAGAATCGACGCAGGTCCCCGAAGCTTTCTTT CASRESTQVPEAFF TRBJ1-1 TRBV28 - -
TGTGCCAGCAGCTCCGGGGACAAGGACTTAAATGAAAAACTGTTTTTT CASSSGDKDLNEKLFF TRBJ1-4 TRBV7-6 few -
TGCGCCAGCAGCTTGGAGTTGTCGGGGGCCAACGTCCTGACTTTC CASSLELSGANVLTF TRBJ2-6 TRBV5-1 - -
TGTGCCAGCAGCGTAAATAGTCTCGGACGGACAACTAATGAAAAACTGTTTTTT CASSVNSLGRTTNEKLFF TRBJ1-4 TRBV9 - -
TGTGCCAGCAGCTTCGGGGTAGCCATGAACACTGAAGCTTTCTTT CASSFGVAMNTEAFF TRBJ1-1 TRBV7-2 - -
TGTGCCAGCAGCTTACAAGTTGATGAGCAGTTCTTC CASSLQVDEQFF TRBJ2-1 TRBV11-2 - -
TGTGCCAGCAGTTTGGCCAGGGTGAAGAAGGAGCAGTTCTTC CASSLARVKKEQFF TRBJ2-1 TRBV27 - -
TGTGCCAGCAGCTTAGCGGACGCAGGCTCCTACGAGCAGTACTTC CASSLADAGSYEQYF TRBJ2-7 TRBV13 - -
TGTGCCAGCAAGTTGGAAAATGGGAGGATGACGGCTGAAGCTTTCTTT CASKLENGRMTAEAFF TRBJ1-1 TRBV27 - -
TGTGCCAGCAGTCGCGGGACATCTGAGGGGTTTGAAAAACTGTTTTTT CASSRGTSEGFEKLFF TRBJ1-4 TRBV6-2/TRBV6-3 - -
TGCGCCAGCAGCCTTAGCACAGATACGCAGTATTTT CASSLSTDTQYF TRBJ2-3 TRBV10-1 - -
TGCGCCAGCAGCCAAGAGGGCAGTCAGCCCCAGCATTTT CASSQEGSQPQHF TRBJ1-5 TRBV4-3 - -
TGCGCCAGCAGCCAAGACCCCGGACTAGCGGGTCTAGGGGTGTTCTTC CASSQDPGLAGLGVFF TRBJ2-1 TRBV4-3 - TRBD2
TGTGCCAGCACCAAAACGGGCTATGGCTACACCTTC CASTKTGYGYTF TRBJ1-2 TRBV14 - -
TGTGCCAGCGGATTACAGGGTGGCGGCTACACCTTC CASGLQGGGYTF TRBJ1-2 TRBV27 - -
TGTGCCAGCCTAGTTCAGCCGTCAGAGGCTAACTATGGCTACACCTTC CASLVQPSEANYGYTF TRBJ1-2 TRBV25-1 - -
TGTGCCAGCAGTTTCCGGGGCGGCGAGCAGTACTTC CASSFRGGEQYF TRBJ2-7 TRBV27 - -
TGCGCCAGCAGTGACAGGGAGGCGAGCACTGAAGCTTTCTTT CASSDREASTEAFF TRBJ1-1 TRBV10-2 - -
TGCGCCAGCAGCCCCACACCCCAGCGGGAGGGCCGGTACGAGCAGTACTTC CASSPTPQREGRYEQYF TRBJ2-7 TRBV4-1 - TRBD2
TGTGCCAGCAGCTTACTCGCTAGCGGTAACACCGGGGAGCTGTTTTTT CASSLLASGNTGELFF TRBJ2-2 TRBV11-2 - TRBD2
TGCGCCAGCAGCCAAGGTGGTGAGGTAGGCGAAGCTTTCTTT CASSQGGEVGEAFF TRBJ1-1 TRBV4-1 - -
TGTGCCAGTAGTATTCTCCGGGACGAAAGAGCTTTCTTT CASSILRDERAFF TRBJ1-1 TRBV19 - -
TGCAGCGTGATCGGGACAGGAAGACCCTCTGGGGCCAACGTCCTGACTTTC CSVIGTGRPSGANVLTF TRBJ2-6 TRBV29-1 - TRBD1
TGCAGCGTTGCTGGGGGGCAGGGGAATGAAAAACTGTTTTTT CSVAGGQGNEKLFF TRBJ1-4 TRBV29-1 - -
TGTGCCAGCAGTTTACCCACAGGGGCCCTCCCGTACGAGCAGTACTTC CASSLPTGALPYEQYF TRBJ2-7 TRBV28 - TRBD1
TGTGCCAGCAGCCCGAGAATAGCGGGGTACAATGAGCAGTTCTTC CASSPRIAGYNEQFF TRBJ2-1 TRBV11-3 - TRBD2
TGTGCCAGCGCGGGGATCCCTGGCTACACCTTC CASAGIPGYTF TRBJ1-2 TRBV28 - -
TGTGCCAGCTCACCCTTTGCACCGGGACTAGCGAGCTACGAGCAGTACTTC CASSPFAPGLASYEQYF TRBJ2-7 TRBV18 - TRBD2
TGTGCCAGCAGCTTAAACCGGGGGTTTAGGGAAAAACTGTTTTTT CASSLNRGFREKLFF TRBJ1-4 TRBV7-8 - -
TGTGCCATCAGTGACCCCGACAGAGTCAGCAATCAGCCCCAGCATTTT CAISDPDRVSNQPQHF TRBJ1-5 TRBV10-3 once -
TGTGCCAGCAGCCACGGTGGCGGGGGGTTGACAGATACGCAGTATTTT CASSHGGGGLTDTQYF TRBJ2-3 TRBV7-9 - TRBD2
TGTGCCAGCAGTTTAGCGTGGGAGACCCAGTACTTC CASSLAWETQYF TRBJ2-5 TRBV12-3/TRBV12-4 - -
TGTGCCAGCAGTTACTCGCCAAAATATGAGCAGTTCTTC CASSYSPKYEQFF TRBJ2-1 TRBV6-2/TRBV6-3 - -
TGTGCCAGCAGCCCTCAGGGTGGCTCCTATAATTCACCCCTCCACTTT CASSPQGGSYNSPLHF TRBJ1-6 TRBV3-1/TRBV3-2 - -
TGTGCCAGCAGGGGACCTACGAACACCGGGGAGCTGTTTTTT CASRGPTNTGELFF TRBJ2-2 TRBV9 - -
TGTGCCAGTAGTGTTTTAGGGGAGAACACTGAAGCTTTCTTT CASSVLGENTEAFF TRBJ1-1 TRBV19 - -
TGTGCCAGCAGCTTAGCCCCCTACGAGCAGTACTTC CASSLAPYEQYF TRBJ2-7 TRBV7-8 - -
TGTGCCAGTAGTATCGGGACGGGGGCTGTGGGCACCGGGGAGCTGTTTTTT CASSIGTGAVGTGELFF TRBJ2-2 TRBV19 - -
TGTGCCAGTAGTATTAGGCAGGGAGGCTACGAGCAGTACTTC CASSIRQGGYEQYF TRBJ2-7 TRBV19 - -
TGCGCCAGCAGCTTGGCCCCCCTAGGGACAGGTGAGCAGTTCTTC CASSLAPLGTGEQFF TRBJ2-1 TRBV5-1 - TRBD1
TGTGCCAGTAATACAGGGGGCTATCGTGGAAACACCATATATTTT CASNTGGYRGNTIYF TRBJ1-3 TRBV3-1/TRBV3-2 - TRBD1
TGTGCCACCCACGAGGACAGGAGTAGATCTGAAGCTTTCTTT CATHEDRSRSEAFF TRBJ1-1 TRBV5-4 - TRBD1
TGCAGCGTTGGGGAGGCTGGAGCTTTCTTT CSVGEAGAFF TRBJ1-1 TRBV29-1 once -
TGTGCCAGCAGAAGATCAGGGGCCGGCAAAAACATTCAGTACTTC CASRRSGAGKNIQYF TRBJ2-4 TRBV11-2 - -
TGCGCCAGCAGCCAGTCTGCGAGGGAGACCCAGTACTTC CASSQSARETQYF TRBJ2-5 TRBV4-1 - -
TGTGCCAGCAGCTTGGTCTTCACTGAAGCTTTCTTT CASSLVFTEAFF TRBJ1-1 TRBV5-6 - -
TGTGCCAGCAGCCCGGACAACTATGGCTACACCTTC CASSPDNYGYTF TRBJ1-2 TRBV7-6 - -
TGCGCCAGCACCCGGGGAGGGTTGGGCTATGGCTACACCTTC CASTRGGLGYGYTF TRBJ1-2 TRBV4-1 - -
TGTGCCAGTACTACAGGGGATCAGCCCCAGCATTTT CASTTGDQPQHF TRBJ1-5 TRBV19 - TRBD1
TGTGCCAGCAGTTTGAAGGGGGAGGCCTATGGCTACACCTTC CASSLKGEAYGYTF TRBJ1-2 TRBV28 - -
TGTGCCAGCAGTGAAGGCCTACATAGCAATCAGCCCCAGCATTTT CASSEGLHSNQPQHF TRBJ1-5 TRBV2 - -
TGTGCCAGCAGCCCCTCGGGAGGGGGCCGTAGCGGCTACACCTTC CASSPSGGGRSGYTF TRBJ1-2 TRBV27 - TRBD1
TGTGCCAGCAGCGTAGGGAGGGGACCCTCCTCTTTCTACACTGAAGCTTTCTTT CASSVGRGPSSFYTEAFF TRBJ1-1 TRBV9 - -
TGCGCCAGCAGCTTGGCCGGGGACCGGTGGGGCACCGGGGAGCTGTTTTTT CASSLAGDRWGTGELFF TRBJ2-2 TRBV5-1 - -
TGTGCCAGCTCACCACAACAGGGACTCAATCAGCCCCAGCATTTT CASSPQQGLNQPQHF TRBJ1-5 TRBV18 - -
TGTGCCAGCAGTTACCCCCCGGGCCCGGGGTATGGCTACACCTTC CASSYPPGPGYGYTF TRBJ1-2 TRBV6-5 - -
TGTGCCACCAGTGCAAGCTCTGGAAACACCATATATTTT CATSASSGNTIYF TRBJ1-3 TRBV24-1 - -
TGTGCCTGGAGTAACCCAGTGGCAGGGGTGGGGAATCAGCCCCAGCATTTT CAWSNPVAGVGNQPQHF TRBJ1-5 TRBV30 - -
TGCAGCGTTGTGGGGTCCCCTCTCTACGAGCAGTACTTC CSVVGSPLYEQYF TRBJ2-7 TRBV29-1 - -
TGTGCCAGCAGCCCATCCGCTAGGGGAGAAGAAAAACTGTTTTTT CASSPSARGEEKLFF TRBJ1-4 TRBV9 - -